This T cell receptor beta chain was sequenced during a study of cytomegalovirus exposure and HLA in healthy donors listed by TCRdb under 2017. The study in broad terms: In an earlier analysis of around 540 of the donors, around 300 Gb of sequence data and just under 120 million unique TCR beta sequences from about 179 million T cells were reported. An early release covering roughly 580 HLA-typed donors comprised about 310 gigabases of sequencing data and tens of millions of unique TCR sequences. Of the 350 to 400 genotyped donors, roughly 80% fell in the genetic ancestry cluster associated with self-reported Caucasian donors. The study was designed to test whether signatures of past pathogen exposure could be identified by cataloging public T cell receptors. The T cell repertoires of 670 or so subjects were profiled by immunosequencing and related to cytomegalovirus serostatus. In addition to the first cohort of 666 subjects, a separate validation cohort of approximately 130 different subjects was used. To predict cytomegalovirus infection status, the study brought together high-throughput TCR immunosequencing, statistical association of individual TCRs with disease status, and machine learning. A later analysis re-examined previously published TCR beta repertoires from roughly 720 donors and added high-resolution HLA genotyping to investigate patterns of TCR occurrence. The later analysis used no new phenotypic data to find candidate immune exposures, relying instead on TCR beta sequences and their occurrence across donors. An earlier analysis of 587 of the donors used high-throughput TCR beta sequencing to judge whether each TCR beta V gene segment behaved as functional or pseudogenic. Donor age, sex, ethnicity and CMV serostatus were compiled together with the repertoire data. In a later genetic analysis, genome-wide SNP genotypes for 398 of the 666 donors were used, and that subset was treated as a discovery cohort. Every discovery cohort repertoire had been produced on one sequencing platform. Class I and class II HLA loci were covered by the typing at four-digit resolution. The number of donors typed differed by locus, with 629-630 for A, B, C, DRB1 and DQB1, around 500 for DQA1, 600 to 610 for DPA1, and some 450 for DPB1. A handful of DR-DQ haplotypes were handled as single units for association and clustering because linkage in the cohort was strong. On average, around 230,000 unique TCR beta nucleotide sequences were sequenced per donor among 398 genotyped donors of the cohort, with about 19% of those sequences being non-productive. On the study overall, not on this receptor specifically: Because counts were too low, roughly 17 rarely observed V segments, including chromosome 9 orphons, were left out of the earlier analysis of some 640 of the donors. Because HLA typing was unavailable for some donors at each locus, only the typed subset was used in association tests. The study listed 150 to 200 TCR beta chains as associated with cytomegalovirus. A later genetic analysis reported fewer N-insertions in productive TCRs among donors in an Asian-associated ancestry cluster than the approximately 700-donor mean. In this cohort, only TCR beta chains were sequenced, and detectable features were limited by the absence of alpha or paired-chain data. In a later analysis, TCR association rates were found to vary across HLA loci, with the most associated TCRs seen for DRB1 alleles and the fewest for HLA-C alleles. In vitro tests confirmed that a few of the cytomegalovirus-associated TCR beta chains recognize cytomegalovirus antigens. Correlated functional status among segregating V segments might be attributable to linkage disequilibrium, but an unknown experimental factor could not be ruled out. The sequencing pipeline was judged likely to have produced a cluster of highly shared sequence variants as a technical artifact. Compared with equally common non-associated chains, HLA-associated TCR beta chains in a later analysis were more clonally expanded and had lower generation probabilities. Because the 87-base-pair reads could not distinguish some IMGT-functional V segments, including TRBV6-2 and TRBV6-3, those segments were excluded. Assigning TCR associations to individual alleles was difficult when HLA alleles, especially DR and DQ, strongly co-occurred. Cytomegalovirus status was reported to be diagnosed by the classifier with high specificity and sensitivity in both the original and validation cohorts. An association between a missense DCLRE1C variant and V-gene and J-gene trimming of TCR beta chains was found in a later genetic analysis and replicated in an independent cohort. The presence/absence analyses assumed that sequencing depth was roughly uniform across donors, and that assumption may not be true. While some public TCRs were present in many individuals, most TCR sequences turned up only very rarely across donors. According to the authors, the approach could potentially be generalized to other disease states and immunological phenotypes. A further reported finding was that TCR beta sequences accurately predicted the HLA-A and HLA-B alleles for most subjects in the first cohort. A later analysis found that most CMV-associated TCR beta chains appeared HLA-restricted, with HLA associations seemingly driven largely by CMV exposure. In a later analysis, several top co-occurrence clusters were reported to appear linked to parvovirus B19, influenza, CMV and Epstein-Barr virus. For the cohort, immune exposure information was limited to CMV serostatus. In a later analysis, around 17,000 TCR beta sequences were associated with specific HLA alleles at a false discovery rate of 0.05. In an earlier analysis of fewer than 750 of the donors, most TCR beta V segments were observed in productive rearrangements about 90% or about 30% of the time, broadly matching IMGT annotations.

As for this clone: Its antigen is not yet known. Base qualities are not recorded, but no much larger clone differs from it by a single base.

The cohort was made up of 666 healthy bone marrow donors. At the time of sampling, every cohort member was nominally healthy, though immune exposures that went unrecorded were likely present. The donor was CMV seropositive and was included in the group of around 300 seropositive cohort members. Each donor provided a peripheral blood sample, and peripheral blood mononuclear cells were used for TCR beta sequencing. Genomic DNA extraction from the blood cell samples was performed with the Qiagen DNeasy Blood Extraction Kit. The library relied on the immunoSEQ multiplex PCR assay. A mixture of 60 forward primers for TCR Vbeta segments and 13 reverse primers for TCR Jbeta segments was used in the multiplex PCR. Amplification of the CDR3 region of rearranged TCR beta genes was performed with a multiplex PCR assay on genomic DNA. On the Illumina HiSeq System, the amplified TCR beta libraries were sequenced as 87-base-pair reads. The paper's data handling went like this. A later analysis counted tens of millions of unique TCR beta chains across the 500 to 850 repertoires, and around 9.9 million of these chains were shared by at least two donors. Raw reads were error-corrected and collapsed into unique sequences with a nearest-neighbor algorithm that merged closely related sequences to remove PCR and sequencing errors. V, D and J gene segments were assigned by aligning CDR3 sequences to IMGT reference sequences. Each retained sequence needed at least a six-nucleotide match to both a V gene segment and a J gene segment. Rearrangements were classified as productive when the CDR3 lacked stop codons and remained in frame with V and J, and all other rearrangements were classified as non-productive. Following IMGT convention, CDR3 was defined as the stretch from the second conserved V-encoded cysteine to the conserved J-encoded phenylalanine. The earlier analysis of 550 to 650 of the donors excluded any sequence lacking an unambiguous match to a single V gene segment. In an earlier analysis of some 590 of the donors, a V segment was called functional when productive rearrangements were above 56.7%, and segregating when the standard deviation between donors exceeded 5%. A statistical classification framework was built for diagnosing cytomegalovirus status from the catalog of TCR beta chain sequences. In a later analysis, V and J genes were assigned by comparing TCR nucleotide sequences against IMGT/GENE-DB human TR gene sequences. A later analysis assigned CDR3 sequences and most-parsimonious VDJ recombination scenarios with the TCRdist pipeline. In a later analysis, every TCR beta chain was defined by the combination of its CDR3 amino acid sequence and its V-gene family, and reads without a unique V-gene family were dropped. As a way to deal with suspected cross-contamination and a sequencing artifact, a later analysis dropped 500 to 700 nucleotide sequences that were highly shared and had low generation probability. For each public chain, a later analysis derived a clonal expansion index from normalized ranks of inferred template counts within each repertoire. A later analysis computed generation probabilities with a VDJ recombination model fitted to out-of-frame rearrangements, and checked the results against IGoR. In a later analysis, hypergeometric tests were used to score TCR-TCR, TCR-HLA and TCR-CMV co-occurrence, with a repertoire-size bias correction applied to TCR pairs. To estimate false discovery rates, a later analysis permuted the HLA or CMV assignments 20 times. In a later analysis, co-occurring TCRs were grouped using DBSCAN, and TCRdist sequence similarity was added for clustering within HLA-allele-positive subsets. Repertoires with fewer than 30,000 or more than 120,000 public chains, plus five repertoires with anomalous nucleotide sharing, were excluded from co-occurrence clustering. This immuneACCESS table, as held by TCRdb, lists in-frame sequences with V and J called but not all clones. Of the missing ones, under half trace to an unresolved V gene in checked studies; the others have no known cause. V and J calls and clone size come straight from that table; D and trimming were deduced from the DNA. A total of approximately 130,000 clones appear in this sample, approximately 85% of them only once. The ten biggest clones cover over 6.5% of the sample.

Reading the germline V gene (reference sequence) gives CDR1 MNHEY and CDR2 SMNVEV. From the cysteine up to the phenylalanine, the CDR3 has a length of 13 residues. Only CDR3 DNA is held: 39 bases, read in frame from base 1. V loses 1 base of germline sequence and J loses 1 base, and the interval between the two ends is 4 bases. Rearrangement joined TRBV27 to TRBJ1-1, with the identity of the D gene unclear. This clonotype originated in a woman in her 30s in good health and CMV-seropositive. The sample consisted of PBMCs. The nucleotides are TGTGCCAGCAGTTTATTCCGGAACACTGAAGCTTTCTTT. This codes for CASSLFRNTEAFF.